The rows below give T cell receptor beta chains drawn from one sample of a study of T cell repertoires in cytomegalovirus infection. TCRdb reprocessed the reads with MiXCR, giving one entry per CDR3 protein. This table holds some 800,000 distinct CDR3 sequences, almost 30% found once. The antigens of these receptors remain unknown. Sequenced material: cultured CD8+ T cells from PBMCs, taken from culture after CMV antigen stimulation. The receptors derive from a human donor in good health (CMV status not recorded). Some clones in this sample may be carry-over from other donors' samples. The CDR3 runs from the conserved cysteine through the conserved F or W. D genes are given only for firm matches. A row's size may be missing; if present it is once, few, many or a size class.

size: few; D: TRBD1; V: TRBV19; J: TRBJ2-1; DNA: TGTGCCAGTACCCTGACAGGGGATGAGCAGTTCTTC; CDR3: CASTLTGDEQFF
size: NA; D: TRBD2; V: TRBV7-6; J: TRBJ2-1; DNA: TGTGCCAGCAGCTTAAAGACCGGTACGGCGGGGGGTTCATACAATGAGCAGTTCTTC; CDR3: CASSLKTGTAGGSYNEQFF
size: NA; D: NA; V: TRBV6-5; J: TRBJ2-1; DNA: TGTGCCAGCAGTTACTCGCAAGATAGCTCCTACAATGAGCAGTTCTTC; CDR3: CASSYSQDSSYNEQFF
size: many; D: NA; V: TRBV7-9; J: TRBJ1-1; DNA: TGTGCCAGCAGCTTAGCGTTGAACGCTGGAGCTTTCTTT; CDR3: CASSLALNAGAFF
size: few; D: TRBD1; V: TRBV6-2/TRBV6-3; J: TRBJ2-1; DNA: TGTGCCAGCAGTCGACAGGGAATCTTCAATGAGCAGTTCTTC; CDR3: CASSRQGIFNEQFF
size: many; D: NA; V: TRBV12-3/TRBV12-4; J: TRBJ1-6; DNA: TGTGCCAGCAGTTTTCGTGGAGCAGGCCTGAATGGTGAACCCCTCCACTTT; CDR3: CASSFRGAGLNGEPLHF
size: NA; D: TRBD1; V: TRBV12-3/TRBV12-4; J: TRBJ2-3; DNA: TGTGCCAGCAGTTCGAACCAGGGGGCAAGAACAGATACGCAGTATTTT; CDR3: CASSSNQGARTDTQYF
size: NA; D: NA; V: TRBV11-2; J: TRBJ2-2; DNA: TGTGTCAGCCTCGGGGGCAGGGGCACCGGGGAGCTGTTTTTT; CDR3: CVSLGGRGTGELFF
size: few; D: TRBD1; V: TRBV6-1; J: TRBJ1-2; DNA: TGTGCCAGCAGGTCTGTTCCGGTGGACAGGATAAAGCGAGGCTACACCTTC; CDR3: CASRSVPVDRIKRGYTF
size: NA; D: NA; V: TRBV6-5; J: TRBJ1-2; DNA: TGTGCCAGCAGTTACGGCACCATCTATGGCTACACCTTC; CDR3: CASSYGTIYGYTF
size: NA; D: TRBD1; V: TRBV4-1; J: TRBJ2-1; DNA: TGCGCCAGCAGCCAAGAAGCCAGGGGGATCAATGAGCAGTTCTTC; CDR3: CASSQEARGINEQFF
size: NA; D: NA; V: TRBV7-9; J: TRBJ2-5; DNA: TGTGCCAGCAGCTTACCCTCTGCCCTTTCCGGGACAAGGGTTTGGGAGACCCAGTACTTC; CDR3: CASSLPSALSGTRVWETQYF
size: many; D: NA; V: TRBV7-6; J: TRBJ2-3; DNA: TGTGCCAGCAGCGCGCGGGAAGCACCCACGGATACGCAGTATTTT; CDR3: CASSAREAPTDTQYF
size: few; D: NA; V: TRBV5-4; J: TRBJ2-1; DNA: TGTGCCAGCAGAAAGACGGAAGAGCAGTTCTTC; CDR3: CASRKTEEQFF
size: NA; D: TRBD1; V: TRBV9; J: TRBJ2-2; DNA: TGTGCCAGCAGCGCCCCCCCAGGGGGCACCGGGGAGCTGTTTTTT; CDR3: CASSAPPGGTGELFF
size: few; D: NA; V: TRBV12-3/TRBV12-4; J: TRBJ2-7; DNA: TGTGCCAGCAGCTATGATCCCTGGACTGTTTCCTACGAGCAGTACTTC; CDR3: CASSYDPWTVSYEQYF
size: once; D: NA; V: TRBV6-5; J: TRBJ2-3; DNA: TGTGCCAGCAGTTACTCGATAATTCCCAGTGGTAGCACAGATACGCAGTATTTT; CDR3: CASSYSIIPSGSTDTQYF
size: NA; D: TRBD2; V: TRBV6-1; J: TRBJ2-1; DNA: TGTGCCAGCAGTGAACGCGTAGCGGGGGGCTCCTACAATGAGCAGTTCTTC; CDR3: CASSERVAGGSYNEQFF
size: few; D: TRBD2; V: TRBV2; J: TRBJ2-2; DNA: TGTGCCAGCCATTGGCTAGCGGACTTTTACATGAACACCGGGGAGCTGTTTTTT; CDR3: CASHWLADFYMNTGELFF
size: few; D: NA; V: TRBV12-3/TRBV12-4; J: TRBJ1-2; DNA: TGTGCCAGCAGTCAACCAGGGGTAGACTACACCTTC; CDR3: CASSQPGVDYTF
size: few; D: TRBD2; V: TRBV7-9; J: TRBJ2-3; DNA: TGTGCCAGCAGCTTCCCGGGGGGGCGTAGCACAGATACGCAGTATTTT; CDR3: CASSFPGGRSTDTQYF
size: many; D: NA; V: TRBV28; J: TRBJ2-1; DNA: TGTGCCAGCAGTCCTATACCCGCGTGGTCCCTATATCATGAGCAGTTCTTC; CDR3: CASSPIPAWSLYHEQFF
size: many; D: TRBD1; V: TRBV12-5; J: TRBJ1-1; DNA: TGTGCTAGTGGTCCCTCCGGGACAGGGAGAACTGAAGCTTTCTTT; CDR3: CASGPSGTGRTEAFF
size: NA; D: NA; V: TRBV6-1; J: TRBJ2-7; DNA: TGTGCCAGCAGTCCCGCCAGGCGCGGGTCCTACGAGCAGTACTTC; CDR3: CASSPARRGSYEQYF
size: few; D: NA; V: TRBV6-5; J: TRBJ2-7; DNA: TGTGCCAGCAGTTACAGGAGTCGCACCTGGGGCGACTACGAGCAGTACTTC; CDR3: CASSYRSRTWGDYEQYF
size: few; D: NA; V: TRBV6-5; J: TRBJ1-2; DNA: TGTGCCAGCAGTTACGAGGGGCCTCGCCCAAAGGGCTACACCTTC; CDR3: CASSYEGPRPKGYTF
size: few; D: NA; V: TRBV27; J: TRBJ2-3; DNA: TGTGCCAGCAGTTCCGCGGGCCGTCCGCAGTATTTT; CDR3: CASSSAGRPQYF
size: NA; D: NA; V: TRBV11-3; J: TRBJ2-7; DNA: TGTGCCAGCAGCAAAGGGTGGGGGCCCTCCTACGAGCAGTACTTC; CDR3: CASSKGWGPSYEQYF
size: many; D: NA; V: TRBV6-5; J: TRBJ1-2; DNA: TGTGCCAGCAGTTACTCGGGGGGGCTCTATGGCTACACCTTC; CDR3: CASSYSGGLYGYTF
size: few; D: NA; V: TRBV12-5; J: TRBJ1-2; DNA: TGTGCTAGTGGTTTAACCCCACCGCACTATGGCTACACCTTC; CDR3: CASGLTPPHYGYTF
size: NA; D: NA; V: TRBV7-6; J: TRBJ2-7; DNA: TGTGCCAGCAGCTTAGGACGGATCAACTACGAGCAGTACTTC; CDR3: CASSLGRINYEQYF
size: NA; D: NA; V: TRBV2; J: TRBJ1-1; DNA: TGTGCCAGCTCCTGGGATCCGCAAACTGAAGCTTTCTTT; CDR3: CASSWDPQTEAFF
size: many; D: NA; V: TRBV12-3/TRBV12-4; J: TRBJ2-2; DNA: TGTGCCAGCAGTTTGGCACCGAACACCGGGGAGCTGTTTTTT; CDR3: CASSLAPNTGELFF
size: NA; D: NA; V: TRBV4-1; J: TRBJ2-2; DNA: TGCGTCAGCAGCCAAGATACCGATGGGACATTAACCGGGGAGCTGTTTTTT; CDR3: CVSSQDTDGTLTGELFF
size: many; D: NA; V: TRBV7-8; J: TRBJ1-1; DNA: TGTGCCAGCAGTCAGCAGGGAGGGGCGGACACTGAAGCTTTCTTT; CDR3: CASSQQGGADTEAFF
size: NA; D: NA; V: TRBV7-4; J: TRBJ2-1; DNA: TGTGCCAGCAGCTTAGCCCCTCACGCCTGCAATGAGCAGTTCTTC; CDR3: CASSLAPHACNEQFF
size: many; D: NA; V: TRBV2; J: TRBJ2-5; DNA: TGTGCCAGCAGAAGGGAGACCCAGTACTTC; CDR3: CASRRETQYF
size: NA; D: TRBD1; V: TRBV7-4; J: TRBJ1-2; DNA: TGTGCCAGCAGCGGTCCGACAGGGTTAAACTATGGCTACACCTTC; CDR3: CASSGPTGLNYGYTF
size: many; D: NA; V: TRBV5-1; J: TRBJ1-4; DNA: TGCGCCAGCAGCTTCAACGGGGGCGGAGGAAAGGAAAAACTGTTTTTT; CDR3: CASSFNGGGGKEKLFF
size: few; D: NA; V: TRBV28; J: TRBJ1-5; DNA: TGTGCCAGCAGTTCCGGTTGGTACAGACCTTTTGACCAGCCCCAGCATTTT; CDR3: CASSSGWYRPFDQPQHF
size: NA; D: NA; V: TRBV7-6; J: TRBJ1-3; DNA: TGTGCCAGCACCCCCTTTAGCTCTGGAAACACCATATATTTT; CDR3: CASTPFSSGNTIYF
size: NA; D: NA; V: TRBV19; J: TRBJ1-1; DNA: TGTGCCAGTAGTACCCCGGGGGAGGGTATGAACACTGAAGCTTTCTTT; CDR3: CASSTPGEGMNTEAFF
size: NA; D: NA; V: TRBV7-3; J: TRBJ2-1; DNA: TGTGTCAGCAGATCTGAGCTACGGGATGAGCAGTTCTTC; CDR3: CVSRSELRDEQFF
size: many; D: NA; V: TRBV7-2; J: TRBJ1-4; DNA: TGTGCCAGCATTGGGGCGAAGCAGACGGGTGGGTCGACCGCAACTAATGAAAAACTGTTTTTT; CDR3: CASIGAKQTGGSTATNEKLFF
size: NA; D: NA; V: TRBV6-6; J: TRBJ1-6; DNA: TGTGCCAGCAGTTTCCTTCCTGGAGGACCCCTCCACTTT; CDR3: CASSFLPGGPLHF
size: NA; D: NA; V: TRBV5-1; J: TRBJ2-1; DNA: TGCGCCAGCAGCTTGGACGGATCCTACAATGAGCGGTTCTTC; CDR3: CASSLDGSYNERFF
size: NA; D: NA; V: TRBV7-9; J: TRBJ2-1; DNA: TGTGCCAGCAGTTTCGCGGGGGCCCTTGTCAATGAGCAGTTCTTC; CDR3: CASSFAGALVNEQFF
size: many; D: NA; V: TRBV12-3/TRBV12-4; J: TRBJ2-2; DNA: TGTGCCAGCAGTGAAGGTACCGGGGAGCTGTTTTTT; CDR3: CASSEGTGELFF
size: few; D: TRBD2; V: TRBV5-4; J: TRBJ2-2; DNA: TGTGCCGGGGCGGGGGGCGCCCCCGGGGAGCTGTTTTTT; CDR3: CAGAGGAPGELFF